This entry features one T cell receptor beta chain sequence. Its target is unknown. This record comes from a study of identical twins. Each cDNA held unique molecular identifiers, and template switching gave it a universal primer site. TCRdb re-analysed the 5' RACE reads in MiXCR, keeping a single row per CDR3 protein. This repertoire shows 470,000 or so distinct CDR3 sequences, roughly 26% found once; its top ten account for about 3%. Study outcomes and limitations: Analyses of zero insertions could be partly confounded by invariant MAIT and iNKT cells.

The CDR3 loop spans 18 amino acids. Trimming removed 7 bases from V and 3 bases from J, with 22 bases in between. The germline V gene encodes CDR1 MNHEY and CDR2 SVGEGT. The sample also formed part of further work on T cells expressing NK-cell markers. As that report states: For a few donors, these clonotypes were likewise the leading ones in the CD3+CD56-NKG2C+ fraction.

The specimen sequenced was CD4+ T cells sorted from blood. The receptor was derived from a young woman in good health. The chain recombines TRBV6-2 or TRBV6-3 with TRBJ2-6; the D gene could be TRBD1 or TRBD2 (6 bases each). CDR3 coding DNA: TGTGCCAGCACATACGGAACGAGGGGGGCTTATGGGGCCAACGTCCTGACTTTC. It translates to CASTYGTRGAYGANVLTF.